Detailed here is one TCR beta chain. These data originate in a study of blood T cell repertoires in COVID-19. Study-level information: The samples span acute and convalescent COVID-19 from the United States, Italy and Spain. T cells, B-cell-depleted T cells, or PBMCs provided the cDNA or gDNA that served as material.

Per the original methods: Estimated nucleated cell counts came from reference gene primer amplification. The table came from immunoSEQ multiplex PCR; TCRdb's copy has only in-frame clones and leaves some out. Clone size and V and J calls were adopted from that table, with D and trimming inferred from the DNA. The table has about 230,000 clones, roughly 80% seen once. Losses at the gene ends were 0 bases for V and 1 base for J; bases not matched to a gene: 7. There are 18 residues in the CDR3. Germline assignment: CDR1 LGHDT and CDR2 YNNKEL (reference sequence). The chain employs TRBV3-1 (or the pseudogene TRBV3-2) and TRBJ2-5; TRBD2 agrees at 11 bases. The origin of this receptor is a woman aged 80 or older with acute or convalescent COVID-19. Sequencing was performed on peripheral blood. CDR3 nucleotide sequence: TGTGCCAGCAGCCAAGAGCGGTTGACTAGCGGGGCCCAAGAGACCCAGTACTTC. This encodes CASSQERLTSGAQETQYF.